One sample yielded the 8 T cell receptor beta chains listed below, sequenced in a study of shared clonotypes between healthy human individuals. Sequencing was performed with immunoSEQ multiplex PCR; in TCRdb, only in-frame clones are kept and a portion is missing. The profile shows about half a million clones, 65% to 85% of them singletons. The sequenced sample consisted of PBMCs. The receptors stem from a woman aged 35 to 49 in good health. Some clones in this sample may be carry-over from other donors' samples.

The chain is built from TRBV7-9 and TRBJ1-5; maybe TRBD1 (5 bases). Germline loops: CDR1 SEHNR, CDR2 FQNEAQ (reference sequence). CDR3 size: 13 residues. The V and J ends lost 2 bases and 4 bases respectively, with 6 bases between them. Written as DNA, the CDR3 is TGTGCCAGCAGCTTACAGGGAAATCAGCCCCAGCATTTT. Translating it yields CASSLQGNQPQHF.

The chain joins TRBV28 to TRBJ1-1; maybe TRBD1 (6 bases). The CDR3 contains 10 residues. The germline CDR1 and CDR2 sequences are MDHEN and SYDVKM. The CDR3 nucleotides are TGTGGGGCAGGGGCTTTTGAAGCTTTCTTT. It is translated as CGAGAFEAFF.

As to this clone: Since a far larger clone is one base different, this is likely a read error. Other DNA sequences from this sample encode an identical CDR3 as well. The genes are TRBV2 and TRBJ2-2; D may be TRBD1 or TRBD2 (5 bases each). Germline assignment: CDR1 SNHLY and CDR2 FYNNEI. There are 17 residues in the CDR3. Trimming removed 8 bases from V and 2 bases from J, with 21 bases in between. The CDR3 loop reads CASGPGPTFANTGELFF. The CDR3 bases are TGTGCCAGCGGGCCGGGACCGACGTTCGCTAACACCGGGGAGCTGTTTTTT.

With regard to this clone: A far larger clone is a single base away, which makes a read error likely. The chain recombines TRBV19 with TRBJ2-1; 11 positions match TRBD2. The V and J ends lost 4 bases and 6 bases, in that order; junction bases with no gene match: 5. Germline lookup yields CDR1 LNHDA and CDR2 SQIVND (reference sequence). CDR3 length: 15 amino acids. CDR3 in DNA: TGTGCCAGTAGTAGGCTAGCGGGAGGTCTCAATGAGCAGTTCTTC. Translated: CASSRLAGGLNEQFF.

The chain joins TRBV30 to TRBJ1-5; TRBD1 is a possible D gene (5 bases). CDR1 is GTSNPN and CDR2 is SVGIG in the germline V gene (reference sequence). The ends were cut back, 5 bases at V and 4 bases at J, with 12 bases in the middle. This CDR3 is built from 13 residues. CDR3 nucleotides: TGTGCCTGGGGGGCCGCTGGGAATCAGCCCCAGCATTTT. Translated, it gives CAWGAAGNQPQHF.

Turning to this clone: This sequence is one base from a far larger clone and is likely a read error. The rearrangement links TRBV4-2 to TRBJ2-2; D perhaps matches TRBD2 (7 bases). The germline gives CDR1 LGHNA, CDR2 YNFKEQ. The CDR3 contains 16 residues. The CDR3 sequence is CAISQGGTINTGELFF. DNA for the CDR3: TGTGCCATCAGCCAAGGGGGGACTATTAACACCGGGGAGCTGTTTTTT.

This rearrangement joins TRBV30 to TRBJ1-4, with D unclear. Germline V gene lookup returns CDR1 GTSNPN and CDR2 SVGIG (reference sequence). V lost 3 bases and J lost 7, with 12 bases in between. This CDR3 comprises 13 residues. The CDR3 DNA follows: TGTGCCTGGAGAACCGGGGATGTTGAAAAACTGTTTTTT. Its translation is CAWRTGDVEKLFF.

The chain is built from TRBV27 and TRBJ2-7; 11 bases are shared with TRBD1. CDR1 MNHEY and CDR2 SMNVEV come from the germline V gene (reference sequence). After removal of 10 bases from V and 0 bases from J, the junction contained 2 bases not matched to a gene. The CDR3 extends over 13 amino acids. CDR3 bases: TGTGCCACCGGGACAGGGGGCTCCTACGAGCAGTACTTC. Translation: CATGTGGSYEQYF.